The table lists the clone carrying this T cell receptor beta chain with a few counts. Its antigen is not identified. TCRdb reprocessed the 5' RACE reads with MiXCR, giving one entry per CDR3 protein. The repertoire holds roughly 340,000 distinct CDR3 sequences, with more than 25% as singletons. This sample is drawn from a study of identical twins' blood T cells. Study-level points and caveats: Twins shared about as many clonotypes as their cloneset sizes predicted. V gene usage reportedly matched far better within twin pairs than unrelated donors.

Germline V lookup: CDR1 DFQATT, CDR2 SNEGSKA (reference sequence). V lost 6 bases and J lost 0; bases outside the gene matches: 13. This CDR3 is built from 16 residues. The chain couples TRBV20-1 to TRBJ1-1; TRBD1 matches at 7 bases. The clonotype originates from a woman aged 18 to 55 in good health. Sequenced material: PBMCs. The CDR3 here is CSAMPGQRTMNTEAFF. The DNA for the CDR3 is TGCAGTGCAATGCCGGGACAGAGAACCATGAACACTGAAGCTTTCTTT.